The T cell receptor beta chain described here comes from a study of T cell repertoires in cytomegalovirus infection. Trimming removed 2 bases from V and 3 bases from J; junction bases left unmatched: 4. The CDR3 runs to 14 residues. This clonotype was counted ten times or more. Its antigen remains unidentified. TCRdb reanalysed the reads using MiXCR and keeps one entry per CDR3 protein. This table has 140,000 to 150,000 distinct CDR3 sequences, roughly a third appearing once. The clonotype was recovered from a human donor in good health (CMV status not recorded). Some clones in this sample may be carry-over from other donors' samples. The source was CD8+ T cells from cultured PBMCs, collected from culture after CMV antigen stimulation. The rearrangement links TRBV12-3 or TRBV12-4 to TRBJ2-7, with TRBD1 matching 7 bases. Here the CDR3 DNA reads TGTGCCAGCAGTTTAACTTCAGGGGGCTACGAGCAGTACTTC. Translation gives CASSLTSGGYEQYF.